This is a list of T cell receptor beta chains from one sample in a study of blood T cell repertoires in COVID-19. Clones were read by immunoSEQ multiplex PCR, and TCRdb kept only the in-frame ones, dropping some. The sample yields some 52,000 clones, about 91% seen once. Sample: peripheral blood. The origin of the receptors is a man aged 55 to 70 with active COVID-19. Both conserved end residues are part of each CDR3. D genes are given only for firm matches. Some rows have no size entry. The others give once, few or many, or a class for an expanded clone.

j_call clone_size v_call cdr3_length d_call cdr3_aa cdr3_nt
TRBJ2-7 few TRBV7-2 15 TRBD2 CASRRTSGSYGEQYF TGTGCCAGCAGACGGACTAGCGGGAGTTATGGCGAGCAGTACTTC
TRBJ1-5 - TRBV7-2 16 TRBD1 CASSSDRVHGNQPQHF TGTGCCAGCAGCTCCGACAGGGTTCATGGCAATCAGCCCCAGCATTTT
TRBJ1-2 - TRBV19 13 TRBD1 CASMTGGGFGYTF TGTGCCAGTATGACAGGGGGAGGGTTTGGCTACACCTTC
TRBJ2-1 - TRBV18 14 TRBD2 CASSLAGIGDEQFF TGTGCCAGCTCATTAGCGGGAATTGGGGATGAGCAGTTCTTC
TRBJ2-1 - TRBV29-1 13 - CSVGGRQSNEQFF TGCAGCGTTGGTGGGCGACAGTCCAATGAGCAGTTCTTC
TRBJ2-3 - TRBV6-5 14 TRBD1 CASRDRGSTDTQYF TGTGCCAGCAGGGACAGGGGGTCCACAGATACGCAGTATTTT
TRBJ2-5 - TRBV4-1 15 TRBD1 CASSFRGDRGAAQYF TGCGCCAGCAGCTTCCGCGGGGACAGGGGAGCGGCCCAGTACTTC
TRBJ2-1 - TRBV27 16 TRBD2 CASSLRLAGIYNEQFF TGTGCCAGCAGTTTAAGACTAGCGGGCATCTACAATGAGCAGTTCTTC
TRBJ2-7 - TRBV7-8 15 TRBD2 CASSTGTSGTYEQYF TGTGCCAGCAGCACCGGGACTAGCGGTACCTACGAGCAGTACTTC
TRBJ2-2 - TRBV7-3 14 - CASSLNAGTGELFF TGTGCCAGCAGCTTAAACGCGGGCACCGGGGAGCTGTTTTTT
TRBJ2-7 once TRBV3-1/TRBV3-2 12 - CASSQTTYEQYF TGTGCCAGCAGCCAAACAACCTACGAGCAGTACTTC
TRBJ2-3 once TRBV28 17 TRBD2 CASSLWSLAGVKDTQYF TGTGCCAGCAGTTTATGGTCCCTAGCGGGAGTAAAAGATACGCAGTATTTT
TRBJ1-6 - TRBV7-9 13 - CASSPTGQQALHF TGTGCCAGCAGCCCCACTGGGCAACAGGCCCTCCACTTT
TRBJ2-2 - TRBV19 14 TRBD1 CASRDRGHAGELFF TGTGCCAGTCGGGACAGGGGTCATGCCGGGGAGCTGTTTTTT
TRBJ1-1 - TRBV2 13 - CAIRKGGITEAFF TGTGCCATCCGTAAAGGGGGTATCACTGAAGCTTTCTTT
TRBJ2-4 - TRBV2 18 TRBD2 CASSEAGSGSRGKNIQYF TGTGCCAGCAGTGAAGCAGGCAGCGGGAGCCGGGGGAAAAACATTCAGTACTTC
TRBJ2-6 - TRBV7-2 17 - CASSFIRGEPGANVLTF TGTGCCAGCAGCTTTATCAGGGGGGAGCCTGGGGCCAACGTCCTGACTTTC
TRBJ2-1 - TRBV7-6 15 TRBD2 CASSQGLAANNEQFF TGTGCCAGCAGCCAAGGACTAGCGGCAAACAATGAGCAGTTCTTC
TRBJ2-1 - TRBV7-2 15 - CASSLERTRWDEQFF TGTGCCAGCAGCTTAGAGAGGACAAGGTGGGATGAGCAGTTCTTC
TRBJ2-1 - TRBV7-6 15 - CASSRSPGNYNEQFF TGTGCCAGCAGCCGCTCCCCCGGGAACTACAATGAGCAGTTCTTC
TRBJ2-1 - TRBV14 18 - CASSQDLGREGSYNEQFF TGTGCCAGCAGCCAAGATCTAGGCAGGGAAGGGTCCTACAATGAGCAGTTCTTC
TRBJ1-2 - TRBV18 14 TRBD1 CASPLLTGTDGYTF TGTGCCAGCCCGCTACTGACAGGGACTGACGGCTACACCTTC
TRBJ2-6 - TRBV9 15 - CASSVAPSGANVLTF TGTGCCAGCAGCGTAGCTCCTTCTGGGGCCAACGTCCTGACTTTC
TRBJ1-2 - TRBV24-1 15 TRBD1 CATSDPRTGSYGYTF TGTGCCACCAGTGATCCCCGGACAGGGAGCTATGGCTACACCTTC
TRBJ1-5 once TRBV28 14 - CASRNRGVNQPQHF TGTGCCAGCAGGAACCGGGGGGTCAATCAGCCCCAGCATTTT
TRBJ1-3 - TRBV5-6 15 - CASSRMGVSGNTIYF TGTGCCAGCAGCCGGATGGGAGTCTCTGGAAACACCATATATTTT
TRBJ2-5 - TRBV9 15 TRBD1 CASSARGTGEETQYF TGTGCCAGCAGCGCGAGGGGGACAGGAGAAGAGACCCAGTACTTC
TRBJ2-1 - TRBV19 15 - CASSKAASSYNEQFF TGTGCCAGTAGTAAGGCAGCTAGCTCCTACAATGAGCAGTTCTTC
TRBJ1-2 - TRBV28 14 - CASSFRGVVYGYTF TGTGCCAGCAGTTTCCGGGGGGTTGTCTATGGCTACACCTTC
TRBJ2-5 - TRBV4-3 15 TRBD2 CASSQGLANQETQYF TGCGCCAGCAGCCAAGGACTAGCGAACCAAGAGACCCAGTACTTC
TRBJ2-4 - TRBV28 16 TRBD1 CASSPGQGVAKNIQYF TGTGCCAGCAGTCCCGGACAGGGCGTAGCCAAAAACATTCAGTACTTC
TRBJ1-5 - TRBV2 15 - CASSEGENSNQPQHF TGTGCCAGCAGTGAAGGAGAAAATAGCAATCAGCCCCAGCATTTT
TRBJ2-7 - TRBV9 14 TRBD1 CASSVVGSGGEQYF TGTGCCAGCAGCGTAGTCGGTTCAGGGGGCGAGCAGTACTTC
TRBJ1-6 - TRBV7-2 16 - CASSLRPGGGYSPLHF TGTGCCAGCAGCTTGCGTCCCGGGGGGGGATATTCACCCCTCCACTTT
TRBJ2-7 - TRBV18 15 TRBD2 CASSPSPGGSYEQYF TGTGCCAGCTCACCTTCTCCGGGGGGCTCCTACGAGCAGTACTTC
TRBJ2-1 - TRBV5-3 14 TRBD1 CARSPSRDRGEQFF TGTGCCAGAAGCCCCTCGAGGGACAGGGGTGAGCAGTTCTTC
TRBJ1-3 - TRBV11-1 15 - CASSVLIGVGNTIYF TGTGCCAGCAGTGTCTTGATCGGTGTCGGAAACACCATATATTTT
TRBJ2-1 - TRBV2 15 - CASSAHHRGGYEQFF TGTGCCAGCAGTGCCCATCACCGGGGTGGCTATGAGCAGTTCTTC
TRBJ1-3 - TRBV5-5 17 TRBD1 CASSLRGQSSSGNTIYF TGTGCCAGCAGCTTAAGGGGGCAGTCCTCCTCTGGAAACACCATATATTTT
TRBJ1-1 few TRBV6-2/TRBV6-3 15 - CASSLLPSGIWEAFF TGTGCCAGCAGTTTACTGCCCTCAGGGATTTGGGAAGCTTTCTTT
TRBJ2-2 few TRBV19 14 TRBD1 CASASTGIAGELFF TGTGCCAGTGCGTCGACAGGGATCGCCGGGGAGCTGTTTTTT
TRBJ1-1 once TRBV25-1 13 TRBD1 CASKDRMNTEAFF TGTGCCAGCAAGGACAGGATGAACACTGAAGCTTTCTTT
TRBJ2-3 - TRBV19 19 - CASSIFGGRSPKSTDTQYF TGTGCCAGTAGTATATTTGGGGGCAGAAGCCCTAAAAGCACAGATACGCAGTATTTT
TRBJ2-2 - TRBV18 15 - CASSRSPGSTGELFF TGTGCCAGCTCACGGTCCCCGGGGAGCACCGGGGAGCTGTTTTTT
TRBJ1-5 - TRBV7-9 18 TRBD1 CASSLDRNYGDSNQPQHF TGTGCCAGCAGCCTGGACAGGAATTATGGGGATAGCAATCAGCCCCAGCATTTT
TRBJ1-5 few TRBV4-3 15 - CASSKIGGSNQPQHF TGCGCCAGCAGCAAAATCGGGGGGAGCAATCAGCCCCAGCATTTT
TRBJ2-7 - TRBV28 12 - CASSPFSYEQYF TGTGCCAGCAGTCCCTTCTCCTACGAGCAGTACTTC
TRBJ1-1 - TRBV21-1 14 - CASSPGRLNTEAFF TGTGCCAGCAGCCCCGGCAGGCTGAACACTGAAGCTTTCTTT
TRBJ2-1 - TRBV15 16 TRBD2 CATSRVAGGSYNEQFF TGTGCCACCAGCAGAGTTGCGGGAGGATCCTACAATGAGCAGTTCTTC
TRBJ2-7 - TRBV6-2/TRBV6-3 13 - CASSSDPGYEQYF TGTGCCAGCAGTTCGGACCCGGGGTACGAGCAGTACTTC
TRBJ2-3 - TRBV7-7 16 - CASSLSGKENTDTQYF TGTGCCAGCAGCTTATCCGGGAAAGAAAACACAGATACGCAGTATTTT
TRBJ2-1 - TRBV9 15 TRBD2 CASSRGGRSYNEQFF TGTGCCAGCAGCCGGGGCGGGAGGTCCTACAATGAGCAGTTCTTC
TRBJ2-1 - TRBV11-3 16 TRBD2 CASSLEASGPYNEQFF TGTGCCAGCAGCTTAGAGGCTAGCGGGCCTTACAATGAGCAGTTCTTC
TRBJ1-6 - TRBV19 12 - CASSGYSSPLHF TGTGCCAGTAGTGGTTACAGTTCACCCCTCCACTTT